A single T cell receptor (beta chain) is shown here with its context. Its antigen remains unidentified. Generated by immunoSEQ multiplex PCR, the TCRdb table keeps only in-frame clones and is missing some. The repertoire has some 120,000 clones, approximately 94% of them found once; the top ten carry around 1.2%. The donors belonged to the roughly 110-subject validation cohort, separate from the roughly 700-subject first cohort. This entry belongs to a study of cytomegalovirus exposure and HLA in healthy donors. V was clipped by 9 bases and J by 2 bases, with 11 bases between them. The CDR3 covers 12 residues. From germline, CDR1 is MNHNY and CDR2 SVGAGI (reference sequence). Study results and caveats: The study flagged roughly 150 TCR beta chains as cytomegalovirus-associated. As confirmed in vitro, a few CMV-associated chains were specific for CMV antigens. Many donors shared some public TCRs, even though most TCR sequences were rare.

This clonotype originated in a woman between 18 and 30 years old in good health and CMV-seronegative. The sequencing input was PBMCs. This chain uses TRBV6-6 with TRBJ2-7; D might be TRBD1 (5 bases). CDR3 bases: TGTGCCAGTACAGGTCAACCCTACGAGCAGTACTTC. Translation: CASTGQPYEQYF.